This T cell receptor beta chain was identified in a study of response to subunit inactivated influenza vaccine (dated by TCRdb to 2017 to 2018). About the investigation overall: The study used deep quantitative T cell receptor repertoire profiling to track responses to a trivalent subunit inactivated influenza vaccine. On the study overall, not on this receptor specifically: According to the authors, only a limited number of new T cells may be recruited by each seasonal influenza vaccination.

Libraries were constructed by RT-PCR. TCRdb lists the instrument as Illumina HiSeq 2500. TCRdb reprocessed the public reads (quality trimming at Q25 with fastp, clone calling with MiXCR) and kept in-frame beta chains. Rows with one shared CDR3 protein collapse into an entry with the most common genes and DNA. The sample profile shows 400,000 to 550,000 distinct CDR3 sequences; less than 30% of them were found once. Over 1.5% of the sample rests with the top ten. This clonotype turned up a few times. Its antigen is currently not known. Within one base of it there is no much larger clone, and no base qualities were kept. CDR1 is given as SGHRS and CDR2 as YFSETQ, both from the germline V gene. The CDR3 contains 15 residues, cysteine and phenylalanine counted. Only the CDR3 portion is preserved as DNA: 45 bases, with reading frame beginning at the first base.

Sequencing was performed on CD4+ T cells sorted from PBMCs, taken roughly 5 days after vaccination. Recombination linked TRBV5-1 to TRBJ2-7; the D assignment is uncertain and may be TRBD1 or TRBD2, with 5 bases supporting each. This TCR was recovered from a man in his fifties or sixties who received an inactivated influenza vaccine. Donor details come from another sample of the same person, matched by shared clones. In nucleotide form, the sequence is TGCGTCCAGCAGTTGGGACCCCGACGATCCTACGAGCAGTACTTC. It encodes CVQQLGPRRSYEQYF.